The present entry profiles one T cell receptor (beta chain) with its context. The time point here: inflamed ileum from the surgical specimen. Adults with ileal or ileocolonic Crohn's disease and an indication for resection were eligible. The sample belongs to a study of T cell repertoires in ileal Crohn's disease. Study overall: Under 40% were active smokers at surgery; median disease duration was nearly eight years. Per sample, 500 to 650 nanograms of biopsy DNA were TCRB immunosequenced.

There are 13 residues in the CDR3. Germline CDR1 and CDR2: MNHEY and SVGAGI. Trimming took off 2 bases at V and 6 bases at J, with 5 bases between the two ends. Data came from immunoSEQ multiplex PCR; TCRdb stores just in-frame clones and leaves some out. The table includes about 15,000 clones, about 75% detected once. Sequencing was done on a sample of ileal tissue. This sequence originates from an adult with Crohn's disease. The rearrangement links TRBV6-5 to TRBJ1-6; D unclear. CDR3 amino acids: CASSYDANSPLHF. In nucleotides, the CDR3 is TGTGCCAGCAGTTACGACGCTAATTCACCCCTCCACTTT.